The clone carrying this TCR beta chain has more than one count but fewer than ten. What it binds is unknown. Once obtained from cultured CD4+ T cells, the DNA was sequenced using the Oncomine TCR Beta short-read assay. From the PCR reads, TCRdb called clonotypes with MiXCR, one entry per CDR3 protein. In the table there are about 21,000 distinct CDR3 sequences, roughly 50% of which are singletons. The CDR3 totals 14 residues. Germline CDR1 and CDR2: MNHEY and SVGEGT. Trimming left V 4 bases short and J 4 bases short, with 13 bases between. The data derive from a study of vaccination and CD4 T cells after COVID-19. Study information: Six males and four females, two of them Hispanic, were enrolled as convalescents. Post-COVID specimens were obtained a median about 100 days after diagnosis (range 35 to 161).

Treatment of the sample: roughly 10-day PBMC culture with coronavirus spike peptide pools or control peptides (ViraFEST assay). Study-level results: For SARS-CoV-2-reactive clonotypes, the median went from around 20 to 38, a nonsignificant increase. Only post-vaccination samples contained a median approximately 84% of the reactive clones in convalescent patients.

The clonotype was recovered from a human donor who had recovered from COVID-19. The sample consisted of CD4+ T cells from blood, cultured in vitro, taken after SARS-CoV-2 vaccination. The chain links TRBV6-2 or TRBV6-3 to TRBJ2-5; D is ambiguous. CDR3 in amino acids: CASSFLGNRETQYF. In DNA form, the CDR3 reads TGTGCCAGCAGTTTCCTAGGGAATCGAGAGACCCAGTACTTC.